These T cell receptor beta chains were read from a single sample in a study of CD8 T cells in Susac syndrome. TCRdb reprocessed the immunoSEQ multiplex PCR reads with MiXCR, giving one entry per CDR3 protein. The data show about 120,000 distinct CDR3 sequences, with around 95% seen just once and 0.21% held by the top ten. The specimen sequenced was CD8+ T cells from PBMCs. The receptors here all came from a human donor with Susac syndrome. Each CDR3 is given with its conserved first and last residue. D genes are given only for firm matches. Expanded clones are given a class, and other clones once, few, many or no size at all.

>TRBD2|TRBJ2-3|TRBV6-5|.
TGTGCCAGCAGTTACTTGACTAGCGGGGCTTCTAGCACAGATACGCAGTATTTT
CASSYLTSGASSTDTQYF
>.|TRBJ1-1|TRBV2|.
TGTGCCAGCAGTGAAAGGACGGCCCGTGAAGCTTTCTTT
CASSERTAREAFF
>TRBD2|TRBJ2-1|TRBV9|.
TGTGCCAGCAGCTCGCTAGCGGGGGCGATCTCCTACAATGAGCAGTTCTTC
CASSSLAGAISYNEQFF
>.|TRBJ1-2|TRBV7-9|.
TGTGCCAGCAGCTTAGACATAATGGTCCTCTATGGCTACACCTTC
CASSLDIMVLYGYTF
>.|TRBJ2-5|TRBV6-2/TRBV6-3|.
TGTGCCAGCAGTTACGGGGAGCAGGTCTACCAAGAGACCCAGTACTTC
CASSYGEQVYQETQYF
>.|TRBJ1-1|TRBV19|.
TGTGCCAGCACAGCCTGGGGGGGGCCGTTGAACACTGAAGCTTTCTTT
CASTAWGGPLNTEAFF
>.|TRBJ1-2|TRBV28|.
TGTGCGGCGGGTGGCTACACCTTC
CAAGGYTF
>TRBD2|TRBJ2-7|TRBV4-2|once
TGTGCCAGCAGCCAAGCCGAGGGCGGGAGCGAAACCTCCTACGAGCAGTACTTC
CASSQAEGGSETSYEQYF
>.|TRBJ2-5|TRBV2|.
TGTGCCAGCAGTGACAGGACTACACACCAAGAGACCCAGTACTTC
CASSDRTTHQETQYF
>TRBD1|TRBJ2-5|TRBV28|.
TGTGCCAGCAGAGGGGACAGTTGGTACCAAGAGACCCAGTACTTC
CASRGDSWYQETQYF
>.|TRBJ1-1|TRBV30|.
TGTGCCTGGAGTTCCCCCAGGGTCTACACTGAAGCTTTCTTT
CAWSSPRVYTEAFF
>TRBD2|TRBJ2-3|TRBV12-3/TRBV12-4|.
TGTGCCAGCAGGATCGGTCCGGGACTAGTTGCAGATACGCAGTATTTT
CASRIGPGLVADTQYF
>TRBD1|TRBJ2-1|TRBV9|.
TGTGCCAGCAGCGTTGGGACAGTCTCCTACAATGAGCAGTTCTTC
CASSVGTVSYNEQFF
>.|TRBJ1-2|TRBV5-4|once
TGTGCCAGCAGCTCGGCCCCTCGGGGGAGGAACTATGGCTACACCTTC
CASSSAPRGRNYGYTF
>TRBD2|TRBJ2-1|TRBV3-1|.
TGTGCCAGCAGCTGGACTAGCGGGGGGGCCGGGTACAATGAGCAGTTCTTC
CASSWTSGGAGYNEQFF
>.|TRBJ1-5|TRBV7-9|.
TGTGCCAGCAGTACCCTGGGGAATCAGCCCCAGCATTTT
CASSTLGNQPQHF
>TRBD2|TRBJ2-5|TRBV20-1|once
TGCAGTGCTAGGGGCGGGAGAGTATCAGAGACCCAGTACTTC
CSARGGRVSETQYF
>TRBD1|TRBJ1-2|TRBV5-6|.
TGTGCCAGCAGCTCCTCAGGACAGGGTATCTATGGCTACACCTTC
CASSSSGQGIYGYTF
>TRBD1|TRBJ2-3|TRBV20-1|.
TGCAGTGCTAGACCCACAGGGGGCTCGACAGATACGCAGTATTTT
CSARPTGGSTDTQYF
>.|TRBJ2-7|TRBV3-1|.
TGTGCCAGCAGCCCCTCCCCTGCGAACTACGAGCAGTACTTC
CASSPSPANYEQYF
>.|TRBJ2-1|TRBV27|.
TGTGCCAGCAGTTTAGCCAGCTCCTACAATGAGCAGTTCTTC
CASSLASSYNEQFF
>.|TRBJ2-7|TRBV6-1|.
TGTGCCAGCAGCAACGCCGAGGGCGGTGGTTCCTCCGAGCAGTACTTC
CASSNAEGGGSSEQYF
>TRBD1|TRBJ1-2|TRBV19|.
TGTGCCAGTAGTACAGGGACAGTCTATGGCTACACCTTC
CASSTGTVYGYTF
>.|TRBJ2-7|TRBV4-1|once
TGCGCCAGCAGCCAAGATGGGACGGGGGTGAGGGGCGAGCAGTACTTC
CASSQDGTGVRGEQYF
>.|TRBJ2-7|TRBV12-2|.
TGTGCAAGTCGGTTCCCCAGGGGTTACGAGCAGTACTTC
CASRFPRGYEQYF
>TRBD1|TRBJ1-6|TRBV6-5|.
TGTGCCAGCAGGCCGGGACAGCGTGATTCACCCCTCCACTTT
CASRPGQRDSPLHF
>.|TRBJ2-5|TRBV4-2|.
TGTGCCAGCAGCCATATTTCGGGAGAAGAGACCCAGTACTTC
CASSHISGEETQYF
>.|TRBJ2-1|TRBV7-9|few
TGTGCCAGCAGCTCCGGGTACAATGAGCAGTTCTTC
CASSSGYNEQFF
>.|TRBJ1-2|TRBV6-5|.
TGTGCCAGCAGCACCAGCGCCGGCTACACCTTC
CASSTSAGYTF
>.|TRBJ1-1|TRBV4-1|.
TGCGCCAGCAGCCAAGATCCTGCAGCTGAAGCTTTCTTT
CASSQDPAAEAFF
>TRBD1|TRBJ1-2|TRBV5-4|.
TGTGCCAGCAGTCCCGGACAGGGGGCTTTAGGCTATGGCTACACCTTC
CASSPGQGALGYGYTF
>TRBD2|TRBJ2-7|TRBV6-5|once
TGTGCCAGCAGTTTAGCGGCTAGCGGGAGGGACGAGCAGTACTTC
CASSLAASGRDEQYF
>.|TRBJ2-4|TRBV14|.
TGTGCCAGCAGCCGAACTCGCGAGGACCAACTAGCCAAAAACATTCAGTACTTC
CASSRTREDQLAKNIQYF
>.|TRBJ1-5|TRBV20-1|.
TGCAGTGCTAGAGGGGATCGAACAGTTCACGAGCCCCAGCATTTT
CSARGDRTVHEPQHF
>.|TRBJ2-7|TRBV4-3|.
TGCGCCAGCAGCCAAGATTGGGGGCAATCCTACGAGCAGTACTTC
CASSQDWGQSYEQYF
>.|TRBJ2-1|TRBV7-9|.
TGTGCCAGCAGCACAGCGTTGTGGAATGAGCAGTTCTTC
CASSTALWNEQFF
>.|TRBJ2-1|TRBV7-6|.
TGTGCCAGCAGCCCGACTACACGGGGCAATGAGCAGTTCTTC
CASSPTTRGNEQFF
>TRBD1|TRBJ1-1|TRBV30|.
TGTGCCTGGATCCTGGACAGGAGACCTGAAGCTTTCTTT
CAWILDRRPEAFF
>.|TRBJ2-3|TRBV12-3/TRBV12-4|.
TGTGCCAGCAGGCTCCGGGACTCTTACACAGATACGCAGTATTTT
CASRLRDSYTDTQYF
>.|TRBJ2-3|TRBV4-1|.
TGCGCCAGCAGCCAAGATCATTCAGATACGCAGTATTTT
CASSQDHSDTQYF
>TRBD1|TRBJ2-3|TRBV6-1|.
TGTGCCAGCAGTGATCCCAGCCCGACAGGGGTGAGAATCACAGATACGCAGTATTTT
CASSDPSPTGVRITDTQYF
>TRBD1|TRBJ1-5|TRBV9|.
TGTGCCAGCAGCACAGGGGGCGTAGGCAATCAGCCCCAGCATTTT
CASSTGGVGNQPQHF
>.|TRBJ1-5|TRBV30|few
TGTGCCTGGAGTGTTGGGGCAGGGAATCAGCCCCAGCATTTT
CAWSVGAGNQPQHF
>TRBD1|TRBJ2-2|TRBV4-3|.
TGCGCCAGCAGCCAGGCCGGGACAGCTAACACCGGGGAGCTGTTTTTT
CASSQAGTANTGELFF
>.|TRBJ1-1|TRBV29-1|.
TGCAGCGTTGAGCAGGGTAACGCTGAAGCTTTCTTT
CSVEQGNAEAFF
>TRBD1|TRBJ2-2|TRBV4-2|.
TGTGCCAGCAGCCTAGGACAGGGTGACACCGGGGAGCTGTTTTTT
CASSLGQGDTGELFF
>TRBD2|TRBJ2-1|TRBV29-1|.
TGCAGCGTGGCTCTAGCGGGAGATCACAATGAGCAGTTCTTC
CSVALAGDHNEQFF
>.|TRBJ1-3|TRBV13|.
TGTGCCAGCAGCCCCGGATCCTCCACCATATATTTT
CASSPGSSTIYF
>.|TRBJ2-7|TRBV30|once
TGTGCCTGGAGTGACCCCCAGGGGCTTCAAAGGAACCCCTACGAGCAGTACTTC
CAWSDPQGLQRNPYEQYF
>.|TRBJ1-2|TRBV13|.
TGTGCCAGCAGCATGCCGGGAACCAACTACCGCTACACCTTC
CASSMPGTNYRYTF
>.|TRBJ1-5|TRBV28|once
TGTGCCAGCAGTTCTCGGGGTACGAGCAATCAGCCCCAGCATTTT
CASSSRGTSNQPQHF
>.|TRBJ1-1|TRBV12-3/TRBV12-4|.
TGTGCCAGCAGTTGGTTGAGGGAGAACTTTATGAACACTGAAGCTTTCTTT
CASSWLRENFMNTEAFF
>.|TRBJ1-6|TRBV3-1|.
TGTGCCAGCAGCCAAGAAACAATCAGCTCCTATAATTCACCCCTCCACTTT
CASSQETISSYNSPLHF
>.|TRBJ2-7|TRBV9|.
TGTGCCAGCAGCGTAGGGGTCAGCTCCTACGAGCAGTACTTC
CASSVGVSSYEQYF
>TRBD1|TRBJ1-5|TRBV6-2/TRBV6-3|.
TGTGCCAGCAACCCGGACAGGGTGAGTCAGCCCCAGCATTTT
CASNPDRVSQPQHF
>.|TRBJ1-3|TRBV3-1|.
TGTGCCAGCAGCCAAACGGATATAGCTGGAAACACCATATATTTT
CASSQTDIAGNTIYF